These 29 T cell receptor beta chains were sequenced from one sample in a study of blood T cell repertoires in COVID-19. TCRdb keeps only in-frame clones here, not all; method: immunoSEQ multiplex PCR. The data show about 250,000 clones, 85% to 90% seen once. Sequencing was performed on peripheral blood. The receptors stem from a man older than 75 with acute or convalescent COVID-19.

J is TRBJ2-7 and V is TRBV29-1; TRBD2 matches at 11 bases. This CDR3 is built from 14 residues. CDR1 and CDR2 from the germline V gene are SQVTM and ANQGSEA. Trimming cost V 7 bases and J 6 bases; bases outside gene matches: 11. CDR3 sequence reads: CSGKLAGVAAEQYF. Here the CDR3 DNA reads TGCAGCGGGAAACTAGCGGGAGTCGCGGCCGAGCAGTACTTC.

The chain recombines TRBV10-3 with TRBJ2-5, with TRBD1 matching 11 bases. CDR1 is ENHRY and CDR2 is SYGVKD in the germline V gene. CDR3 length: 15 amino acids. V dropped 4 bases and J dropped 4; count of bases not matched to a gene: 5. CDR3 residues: CAISGTGGHGETQYF. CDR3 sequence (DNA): TGTGCCATCAGTGGGACAGGGGGCCATGGAGAGACCCAGTACTTC.

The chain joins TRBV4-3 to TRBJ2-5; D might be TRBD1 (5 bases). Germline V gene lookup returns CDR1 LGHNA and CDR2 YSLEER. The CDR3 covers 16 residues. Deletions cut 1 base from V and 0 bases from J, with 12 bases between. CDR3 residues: CASSQGSTEYQETQYF. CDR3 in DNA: TGCGCCAGCAGCCAAGGGTCGACAGAGTACCAAGAGACCCAGTACTTC.

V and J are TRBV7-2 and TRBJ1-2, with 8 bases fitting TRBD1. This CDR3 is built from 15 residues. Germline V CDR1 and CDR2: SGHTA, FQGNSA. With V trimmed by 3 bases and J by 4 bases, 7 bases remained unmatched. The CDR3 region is CASSFTRGLGYGYTF. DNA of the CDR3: TGTGCCAGCAGCTTTACCAGGGGGCTTGGCTATGGCTACACCTTC.

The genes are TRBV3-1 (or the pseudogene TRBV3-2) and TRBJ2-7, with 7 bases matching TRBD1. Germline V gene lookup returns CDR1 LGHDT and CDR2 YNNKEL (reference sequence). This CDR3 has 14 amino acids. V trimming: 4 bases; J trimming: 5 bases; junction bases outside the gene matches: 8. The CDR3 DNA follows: TGTGCCAGCAGCCCTAGACAGGGAGTAAACGAGCAGTACTTC. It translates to CASSPRQGVNEQYF.

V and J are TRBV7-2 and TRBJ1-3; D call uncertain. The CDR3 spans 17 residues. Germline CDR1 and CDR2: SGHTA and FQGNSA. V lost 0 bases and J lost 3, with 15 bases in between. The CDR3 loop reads CASSLAPGTSYGNTIYF. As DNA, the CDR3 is TGTGCCAGCAGCTTAGCGCCGGGAACCTCCTATGGAAACACCATATATTTT. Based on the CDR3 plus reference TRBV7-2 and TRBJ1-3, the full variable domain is GAGVSQSPSNKVTEKGKDVELRCDPISGHTALYWYRQSLGQGLEFLIYFQGNSAPDKSGLPSDRFSAERTGGSVSTLTIQRTQQEDSAVYLCASSLAPGTSYGNTIYFGEGSWLTVV.

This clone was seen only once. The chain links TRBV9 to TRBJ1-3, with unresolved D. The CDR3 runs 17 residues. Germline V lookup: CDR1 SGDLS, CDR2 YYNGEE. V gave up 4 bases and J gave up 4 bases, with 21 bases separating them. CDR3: CASSPPNGGLSGNTIYF. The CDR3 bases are TGTGCCAGCAGCCCCCCGAATGGCGGCCTTAGCGGAAACACCATATATTTT.

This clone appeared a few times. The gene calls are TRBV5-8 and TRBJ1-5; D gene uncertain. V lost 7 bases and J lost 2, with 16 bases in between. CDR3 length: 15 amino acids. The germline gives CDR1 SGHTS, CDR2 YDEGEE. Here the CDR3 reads CASSVGGNGNQPQHF. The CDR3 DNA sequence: TGTGCCAGCTCCGTTGGCGGGAACGGCAATCAGCCCCAGCATTTT.

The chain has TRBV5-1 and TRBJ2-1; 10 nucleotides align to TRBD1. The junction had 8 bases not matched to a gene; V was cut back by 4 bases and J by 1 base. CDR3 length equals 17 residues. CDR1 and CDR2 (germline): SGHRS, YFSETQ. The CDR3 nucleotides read TGCGCCAGCAGCCCCATTGGGGACAGGGGTTCCTACAATGAGCAGTTCTTC. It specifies CASSPIGDRGSYNEQFF. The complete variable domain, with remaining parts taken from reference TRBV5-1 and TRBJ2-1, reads KAGVTQTPRYLIKTRGQQVTLSCSPISGHRSVSWYQQTPGQGLQFLFEYFSETQRNKGNFPGRFSGRQFSNSRSEMNVSTLELGDSALYLCASSPIGDRGSYNEQFFGPGTRLTVL.

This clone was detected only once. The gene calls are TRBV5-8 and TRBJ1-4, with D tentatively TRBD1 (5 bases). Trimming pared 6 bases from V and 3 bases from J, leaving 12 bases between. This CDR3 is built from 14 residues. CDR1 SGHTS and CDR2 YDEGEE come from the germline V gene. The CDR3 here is CASNPGRANEKLFF. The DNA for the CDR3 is TGTGCCAGCAACCCAGGGAGGGCTAATGAAAAACTGTTTTTT.

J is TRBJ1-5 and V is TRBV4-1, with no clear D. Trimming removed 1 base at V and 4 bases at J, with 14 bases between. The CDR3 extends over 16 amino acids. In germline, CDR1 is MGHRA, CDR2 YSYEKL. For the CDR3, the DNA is TGCGCCAGCAGCCAAGCCGAGAGCAGGCCAAATCAGCCCCAGCATTTT. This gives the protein CASSQAESRPNQPQHF.

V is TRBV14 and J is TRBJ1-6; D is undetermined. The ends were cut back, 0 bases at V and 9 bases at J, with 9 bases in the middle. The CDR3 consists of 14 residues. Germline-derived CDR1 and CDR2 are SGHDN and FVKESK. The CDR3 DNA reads TGTGCCAGCAGCCAAGATTGGAGGGTTTCACCCCTCCACTTT. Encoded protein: CASSQDWRVSPLHF.

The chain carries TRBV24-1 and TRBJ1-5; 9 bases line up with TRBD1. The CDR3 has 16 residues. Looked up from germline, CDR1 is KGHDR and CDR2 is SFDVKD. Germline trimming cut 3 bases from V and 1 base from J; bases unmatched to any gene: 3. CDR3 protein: CATSDPTGGSNQPQHF. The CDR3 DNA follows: TGTGCCACCAGTGATCCGACAGGGGGGAGCAATCAGCCCCAGCATTTT.

CDR3 loop: CASRSLGDTQYF. Written as DNA, the CDR3 is TGTGCCAGCAGGTCGCTCGGAGATACGCAGTATTTT. The chain carries TRBV12-3 or TRBV12-4 and TRBJ2-3; D call uncertain. The CDR3 length is 12 residues. Trimming shortened V by 6 bases and J by 5 bases, and 9 bases separated the two germline ends.

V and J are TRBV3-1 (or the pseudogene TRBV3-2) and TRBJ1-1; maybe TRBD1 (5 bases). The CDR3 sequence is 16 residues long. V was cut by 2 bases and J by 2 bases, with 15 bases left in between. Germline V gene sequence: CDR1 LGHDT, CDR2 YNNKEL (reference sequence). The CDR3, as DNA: TGTGCCAGCAGCCAATGGCAGGGAGGAGCAAACACTGAAGCTTTCTTT. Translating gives CASSQWQGGANTEAFF.

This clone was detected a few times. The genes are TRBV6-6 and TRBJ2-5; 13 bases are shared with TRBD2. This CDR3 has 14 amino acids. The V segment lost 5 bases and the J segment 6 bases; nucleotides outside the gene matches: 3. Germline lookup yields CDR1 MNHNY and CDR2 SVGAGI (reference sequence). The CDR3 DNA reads TGTGCCAGCAGTCGGACTAGCGGGAGTCAGACCCAGTACTTC. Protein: CASSRTSGSQTQYF.

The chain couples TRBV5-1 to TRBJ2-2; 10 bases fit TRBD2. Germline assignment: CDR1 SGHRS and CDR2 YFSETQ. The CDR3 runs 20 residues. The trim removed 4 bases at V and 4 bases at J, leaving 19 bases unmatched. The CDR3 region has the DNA TGCGCCAGCAGCCCGAGGGGCTTGAGAAGCGGGGGGGCGGTCACCGGGGAGCTGTTTTTT. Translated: CASSPRGLRSGGAVTGELFF.

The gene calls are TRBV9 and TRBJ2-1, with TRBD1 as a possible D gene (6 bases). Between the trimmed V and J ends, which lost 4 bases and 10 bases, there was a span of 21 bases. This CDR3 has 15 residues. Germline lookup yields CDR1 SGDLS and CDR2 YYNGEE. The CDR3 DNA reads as TGTGCCAGCAGCCTAACGAGGGGGAGCTGGGGGGAGCAGTTCTTC. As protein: CASSLTRGSWGEQFF.

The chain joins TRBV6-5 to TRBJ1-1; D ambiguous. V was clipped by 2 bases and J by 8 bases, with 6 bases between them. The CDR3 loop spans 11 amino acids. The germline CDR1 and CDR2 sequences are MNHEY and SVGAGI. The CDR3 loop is CASSYEAEAFF. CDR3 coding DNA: TGTGCCAGCAGTTACGAGGCAGAAGCTTTCTTT.

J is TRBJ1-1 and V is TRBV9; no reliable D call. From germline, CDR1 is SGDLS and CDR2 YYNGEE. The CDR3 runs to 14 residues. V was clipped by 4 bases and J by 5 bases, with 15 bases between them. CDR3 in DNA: TGTGCCAGCAGCCTTAGCCTCAGCGAGACTGAAGCTTTCTTT. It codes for CASSLSLSETEAFF. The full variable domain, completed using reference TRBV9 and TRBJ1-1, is DSGVTQTPKHLITATGQRVTLRCSPRSGDLSVYWYQQSLDQGLQFLIQYYNGEERAKGNILERFSAQQFPDLHSELNLSSLELGDSALYFCASSLSLSETEAFFGQGTRLTVV.

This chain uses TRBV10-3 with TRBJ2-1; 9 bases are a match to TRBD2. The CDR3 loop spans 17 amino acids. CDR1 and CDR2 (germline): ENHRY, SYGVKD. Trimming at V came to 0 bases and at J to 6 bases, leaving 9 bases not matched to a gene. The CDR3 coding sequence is TGTGCCATCAGTGAGTCGGAAGGAGCGGGGGGTCTCAATGAGCAGTTCTTC. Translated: CAISESEGAGGLNEQFF.

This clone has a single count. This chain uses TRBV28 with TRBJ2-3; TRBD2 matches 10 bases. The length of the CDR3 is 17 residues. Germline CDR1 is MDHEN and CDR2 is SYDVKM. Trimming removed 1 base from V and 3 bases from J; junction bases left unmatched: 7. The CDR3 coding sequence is TGTGCCAGCAGTTTATTACTTACTAGCGGGATGACAGATACGCAGTATTTT. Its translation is CASSLLLTSGMTDTQYF.

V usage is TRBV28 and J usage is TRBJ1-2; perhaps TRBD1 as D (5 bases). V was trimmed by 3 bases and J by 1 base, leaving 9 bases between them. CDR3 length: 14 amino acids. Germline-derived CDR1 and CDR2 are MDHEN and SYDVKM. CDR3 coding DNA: TGTGCCAGCAGTTTGGGGCAGAATAACTATGGCTACACCTTC. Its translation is CASSLGQNNYGYTF.

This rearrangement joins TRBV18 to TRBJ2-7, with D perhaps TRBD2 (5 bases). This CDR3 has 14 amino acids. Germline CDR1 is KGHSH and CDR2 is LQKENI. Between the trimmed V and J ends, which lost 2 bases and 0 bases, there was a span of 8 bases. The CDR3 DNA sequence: TGTGCCAGCTCACCAAGCGGCAGCTCCTACGAGCAGTACTTC. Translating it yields CASSPSGSSYEQYF. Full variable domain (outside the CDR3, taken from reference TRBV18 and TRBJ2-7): NAGVMQNPRHLVRRRGQEARLRCSPMKGHSHVYWYRQLPEEGLKFMVYLQKENIIDESGMPKERFSAEFPKEGPSILRIQQVVRGDSAAYFCASSPSGSSYEQYFGPGTRLTVT.

The CDR3 is CASSERGQGARSSPLHF. CDR3 sequence (DNA): TGTGCCAGCAGTGAAAGGGGACAGGGGGCGAGAAGTTCACCCCTCCACTTT. The chain employs TRBV6-1 and TRBJ1-6; 12 nucleotides line up with TRBD1. Germline trimming cut 2 bases from V and 9 bases from J; bases unmatched to any gene: 8. The CDR3 runs 17 residues. Germline CDR1 and CDR2: MNHNS and SASEGT.

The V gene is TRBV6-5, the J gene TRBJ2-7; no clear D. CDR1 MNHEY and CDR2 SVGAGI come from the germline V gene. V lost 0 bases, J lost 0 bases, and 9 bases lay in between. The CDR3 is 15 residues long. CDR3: CASSYSIRSSYEQYF. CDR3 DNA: TGTGCCAGCAGTTACTCGATACGGTCCTCCTACGAGCAGTACTTC.

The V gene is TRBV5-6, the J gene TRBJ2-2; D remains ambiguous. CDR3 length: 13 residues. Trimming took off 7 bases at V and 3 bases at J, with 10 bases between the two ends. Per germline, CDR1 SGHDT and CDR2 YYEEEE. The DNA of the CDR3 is TGTGCCAGCGCGGTCTTATACACCGGGGAGCTGTTTTTT. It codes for CASAVLYTGELFF.

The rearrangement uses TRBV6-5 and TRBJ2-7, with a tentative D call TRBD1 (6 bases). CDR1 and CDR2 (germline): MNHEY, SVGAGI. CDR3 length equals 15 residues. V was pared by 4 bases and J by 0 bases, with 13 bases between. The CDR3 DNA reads TGTGCCAGCAGTTTCCGGACAGTTTCCTCCTACGAGCAGTACTTC. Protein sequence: CASSFRTVSSYEQYF.

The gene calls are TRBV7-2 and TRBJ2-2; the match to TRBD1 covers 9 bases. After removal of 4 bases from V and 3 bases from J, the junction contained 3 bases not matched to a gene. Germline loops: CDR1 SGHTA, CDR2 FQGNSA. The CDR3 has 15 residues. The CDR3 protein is CASSSTGGDTGELFF. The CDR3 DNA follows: TGTGCCAGCAGCTCGACAGGGGGGGACACCGGGGAGCTGTTTTTT.